The rows below give T cell receptor beta chains drawn from one sample of a study of blood T cell repertoires in COVID-19. Libraries were prepared by immunoSEQ multiplex PCR; TCRdb keeps only in-frame clonotypes and omits some of them. The data hold a few hundred thousand clones, with around 83% observed a single time. The source material was peripheral blood. These receptors were taken from a man aged 35-49 years with acute or convalescent COVID-19. Each CDR3 is given with its conserved first and last residue. The D gene is left open where the match is weak. The size field is filled for only some rows; it gives once, few, many or a size class.

CDR3aa,CDR3nt,abundance,d_gene,v_gene,j_gene
CASSQGTPGVKYTEAFF,TGTGCCAGCAGCCAAGGCACCCCAGGGGTGAAGTACACTGAAGCTTTCTTT,.,.,TRBV3-1/TRBV3-2,TRBJ1-1
CASSPPGKGETQYF,TGTGCCAGCAGCCCACCCGGGAAAGGAGAGACCCAGTACTTC,.,.,TRBV11-2,TRBJ2-5
CASSQEWGQANYGYTF,TGTGCCAGCAGCCAAGAATGGGGACAGGCTAACTATGGCTACACCTTC,once,TRBD1,TRBV3-1/TRBV3-2,TRBJ1-2
CASAGVNEQFF,TGTGCCAGCGCGGGGGTAAATGAGCAGTTCTTC,.,TRBD2,TRBV28,TRBJ2-1
CASGTSGGFEQFF,TGTGCCAGCGGGACTAGCGGGGGGTTTGAGCAGTTCTTC,.,TRBD2,TRBV9,TRBJ2-1
CASSVRVDPDTQYF,TGTGCCAGCAGCGTGAGGGTAGACCCAGATACGCAGTATTTT,.,.,TRBV9,TRBJ2-3
CASSRLRVQGGVEQYF,TGTGCCAGCAGCCGCCTACGGGTACAGGGCGGAGTCGAGCAGTACTTC,.,.,TRBV5-4,TRBJ2-7
CASSPSGTGEGYTF,TGTGCCAGCAGCCCATCTGGGACAGGGGAAGGCTACACCTTC,many,TRBD1,TRBV7-6,TRBJ1-2
CASRLQLNTEAFF,TGTGCCAGCAGGCTACAGCTGAACACTGAAGCTTTCTTT,few,.,TRBV2,TRBJ1-1
CASSESGLGVTGELFF,TGCGCCAGCAGTGAGTCGGGGCTAGGTGTAACCGGGGAGCTGTTTTTT,.,.,TRBV10-1,TRBJ2-2
CAWSIPTGLYGYTF,TGTGCCTGGAGTATTCCGACAGGGCTCTATGGCTACACCTTC,.,TRBD1,TRBV30,TRBJ1-2
CASSFQASSGYTF,TGTGCCAGCAGCTTTCAGGCGTCGTCTGGCTACACCTTC,once,.,TRBV7-2,TRBJ1-2
CASSSGPGTGTRDTQYF,TGTGCCAGCAGCTCAGGACCCGGGACAGGGACTCGAGATACGCAGTATTTT,.,TRBD1,TRBV11-2,TRBJ2-3
CASSYDPEPGNTIYF,TGCGCCAGCAGCTACGACCCGGAGCCTGGAAACACCATATATTTT,.,.,TRBV4-1,TRBJ1-3
CASSFTLSGPQHF,TGTGCCAGCAGCTTTACTCTCTCTGGGCCCCAGCATTTT,few,.,TRBV11-2,TRBJ1-5
CAWRGLAGGLYNEQFF,TGTGCCTGGAGAGGGCTAGCGGGGGGGCTTTACAATGAGCAGTTCTTC,.,TRBD2,TRBV30,TRBJ2-1
CGGTSGGVKDTQYF,TGCGGCGGGACTAGCGGGGGTGTTAAAGATACGCAGTATTTT,.,TRBD2,TRBV27,TRBJ2-3
CASSPAESYEQYF,TGTGCCAGCTCACCGGCAGAATCCTACGAGCAGTACTTC,.,.,TRBV18,TRBJ2-7
CASSSRTQLYGELFF,TGTGCCAGCAGCTCGAGGACACAACTGTACGGGGAGCTGTTTTTT,.,.,TRBV5-6,TRBJ2-2
CASSLFGLAGANYASTDTQYF,TGTGCCAGCAGCTTATTCGGACTAGCGGGGGCAAATTACGCTAGCACAGATACGCAGTATTTT,.,TRBD2,TRBV7-3,TRBJ2-3
CASSPPGDEQYF,TGTGCCAGCAGTCCCCCAGGGGACGAGCAGTACTTC,.,.,TRBV28,TRBJ2-7
CASSLSGGTGETEAFF,TGTGCCAGCAGTCTATCCGGCGGGACAGGGGAAACTGAAGCTTTCTTT,.,TRBD1,TRBV11-2,TRBJ1-1
CASSQKGRPARDTGELFF,TGTGCCAGCAGCCAAAAAGGCCGGCCCGCCCGGGACACCGGGGAGCTGTTTTTT,.,.,TRBV3-1/TRBV3-2,TRBJ2-2
CASSFRGAHYEQYF,TGTGCCAGCAGTTTCCGGGGGGCACACTACGAGCAGTACTTC,.,.,TRBV27,TRBJ2-7
CASSLQTGINEKLFF,TGTGCCAGCAGCCTACAGACAGGCATTAATGAAAAACTGTTTTTT,.,.,TRBV9,TRBJ1-4
CASSTGWGDGYTF,TGTGCCAGTAGTACTGGCTGGGGGGACGGCTACACCTTC,.,.,TRBV19,TRBJ1-2
CASSETGYGYTF,TGCGCCAGCAGCGAGACGGGCTATGGCTACACCTTC,.,.,TRBV5-1,TRBJ1-2
CASSSAGGGMGYTF,TGTGCCAGCAGCTCGGCGGGGGGCGGGATGGGCTACACCTTC,.,.,TRBV5-5,TRBJ1-2